A single T cell receptor beta chain is shown here with its context. Its antigen remains unidentified. TCRdb re-called the RACE reads through MiXCR, storing one row per CDR3 protein. The repertoire holds some 400,000 distinct CDR3 sequences, with more than 4.5% as singletons. The data derive from a study of human T cells and chemical hapten exposure. Whole-study context: Patients additionally received therapeutic doses of diphenylcyclopropenone on the scalp once a week, and this continued throughout the approximately 24-week study. A mostly female patient group had alopecia areata, totalis or universalis.

Time point specified: patch test 1, 2 weeks after DPC sensitization. Treatment noted: therapeutic diphenylcyclopropenone sensitization with weekly scalp DPC. Samples of blood were obtained prior to the application of each patch test. General study results and limits: There was no change with DPC sensitization in TCRs above 1 in 1000 frequency.

The V gene lost 1 base and the J gene lost 7 bases, with 7 bases spanning the gap. This CDR3 spans 13 amino acids. CDR1 and CDR2 from the germline V gene are SGHVS and FNYEAQ. The specimen was whole blood, collected in connection with sensitization to the hapten diphenylcyclopropenone (DPC). The chain is built from TRBV7-6 and TRBJ2-2; D unresolved. The receptor was derived from a woman aged 45-65 years with alopecia areata. Some clones in this sample may be carry-over from other donors' samples. The CDR3 nucleotides are TGTGCCAGCAGCTTAGTGGTCGACGGGGAGCTGTTTTTT. This encodes CASSLVVDGELFF.